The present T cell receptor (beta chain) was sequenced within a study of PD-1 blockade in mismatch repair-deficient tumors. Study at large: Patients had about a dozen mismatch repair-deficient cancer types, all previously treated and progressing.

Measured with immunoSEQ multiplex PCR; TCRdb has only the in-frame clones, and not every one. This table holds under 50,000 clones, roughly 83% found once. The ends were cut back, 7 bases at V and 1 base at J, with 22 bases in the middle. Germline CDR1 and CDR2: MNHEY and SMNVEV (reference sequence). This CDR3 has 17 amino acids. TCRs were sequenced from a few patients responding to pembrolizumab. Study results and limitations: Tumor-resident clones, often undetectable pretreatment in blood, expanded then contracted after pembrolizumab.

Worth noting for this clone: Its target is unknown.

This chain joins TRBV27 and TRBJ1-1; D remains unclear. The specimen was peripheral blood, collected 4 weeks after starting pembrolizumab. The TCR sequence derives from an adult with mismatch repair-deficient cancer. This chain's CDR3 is CASIEVGYPRRNTEAFF. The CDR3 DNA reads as TGTGCCAGCATCGAAGTGGGTTACCCTAGGAGGAACACTGAAGCTTTCTTT.